A selection of T cell receptor beta chains follows, all from one sample in a study of OX40 agonist ivuxolimab in advanced cancers. Generated by immunoSEQ multiplex PCR, the TCRdb table keeps only in-frame clones and is missing some. Of around 76,000 clones listed, about 73% were seen once; the top ten hold approximately 5%. The sample was CD4+ or CD8+ T cells sorted from blood, taken in a trial of the OX40 agonist ivuxolimab. These receptors were collected from an adult with an advanced solid tumor such as melanoma, head and neck, liver or kidney cancer. CDR3s include the opening cysteine and the closing phenylalanine or tryptophan. The order of the fields is clone size, D gene, CDR3 length, J gene, V gene, CDR3 DNA, CDR3 protein. A D gene is named only where the DNA matches it firmly. Some rows mark clone size as missing; the rest say once, few, many or name a class of expanded clone.

.,.,15,TRBJ1-4,TRBV4-1,TGCGCCAGCAGCCAAGATAGAGGGAAGGGTGAAAAACTGTTTTTT,CASSQDRGKGEKLFF
once,.,11,TRBJ2-4,TRBV2,TGTGCCAGCACCAGCTCCAACATTCAGTACTTC,CASTSSNIQYF
.,.,12,TRBJ2-2,TRBV29-1,TGCAGCGTGAGCAGGAACACCGGGGAGCTGTTTTTT,CSVSRNTGELFF
.,.,17,TRBJ1-3,TRBV9,TGTGCCAGCAGCCCGCGGGTCCGGACTGACCTTGGAAACACCATATATTTT,CASSPRVRTDLGNTIYF
.,.,16,TRBJ2-7,TRBV14,TGTGCCAGCAGCCAAATCAGGGGAACTGTACCCTACGAGCAGTGCTTC,CASSQIRGTVPYEQCF
.,.,15,TRBJ2-4,TRBV7-9,TGTGCCAGCAGCTTAACAGGGCTAGCCAAAAACATTCAGTACTTC,CASSLTGLAKNIQYF
.,.,15,TRBJ1-5,TRBV7-2,TGTGCCAGCAGCCCAATGGGACTTCCTAATCAGCCCCAGCATTTT,CASSPMGLPNQPQHF
.,.,13,TRBJ2-5,TRBV18,TGTGCCAGCTCCCAACAGGGTGGAGAGACCCAGTACTTC,CASSQQGGETQYF
.,.,11,TRBJ2-5,TRBV7-2,TGTGCCAGCAGCTTAGCCGAGACCCAGTACTTC,CASSLAETQYF
.,.,14,TRBJ1-1,TRBV28,TGTGCCAGCAGTACAGGGCTAGGGTTCACTGAAGCTTTCTTT,CASSTGLGFTEAFF
.,TRBD2,13,TRBJ2-7,TRBV6-1,TGTGCCCTCCTAGCGGGAACTTCCTACGAGCAGTACTTC,CALLAGTSYEQYF
.,.,10,TRBJ1-1,TRBV20-1,TGCAGTGCTTTACGCGTTGAAGCTTTCTTT,CSALRVEAFF
.,.,13,TRBJ2-7,TRBV5-1,TGCGCCAGCAGCTTGGTGAGGCCGGCCGAGCAGTACTTC,CASSLVRPAEQYF